This T cell receptor (beta chain) originates from a study of CD8 T cells in Susac syndrome. This clonotype was counted once. RNA amounts of about 0.5 to 1 ug underwent reverse transcription with random hexamers. TCRdb reprocessed the immunoSEQ multiplex PCR reads with MiXCR, giving one entry per CDR3 protein. Among 210,000 or so distinct CDR3 sequences listed, less than 95% were seen once. CDR1 and CDR2 from the germline V gene are MNHEY and SVGEGT. This CDR3 is built from 15 residues. The V and J ends lost 5 bases and 6 bases, in that order; junction bases with no gene match: 12. Sample: CD4+ T cells from PBMCs. The sequence derives from a human donor with Susac syndrome. J is TRBJ2-7 and V is TRBV6-2 or TRBV6-3; 8 nucleotides align to TRBD1. The CDR3 nucleotides read TGTGCCAGCAGTGACCCTCCGGGACAGGCGGCCGAGCAGTACTTC. This gives the protein CASSDPPGQAAEQYF.